A selection of T cell receptor beta chains follows, all from one sample in a study of identical twins. TCRdb re-called the 5' RACE reads through MiXCR, storing one row per CDR3 protein. Counted here are hundreds of thousands of distinct CDR3 sequences, about 18% occurring once; the ten biggest clones make up around 13%. The same sample was also used in a study of T cells expressing NK-cell markers.

Material for sequencing was PBMCs. These receptors came from a woman aged 18-30 years in good health. Both conserved end residues are part of each CDR3. The D gene is left open where the match is weak. Size tells how often a clone was seen (once, few, many) or the class of an expanded clone, and some rows leave it out.

j_gene | abundance | d_gene | v_gene | CDR3nt | CDR3aa
TRBJ2-7 | NA | NA | TRBV10-3 | TGTGCCATCAGTGAGTCGAATGCGGTAGGTGGGGGAGAGCAGTACTTC | CAISESNAVGGGEQYF
TRBJ1-1 | NA | NA | TRBV5-1 | TGCGCCAGCAGCTTGTCGGGGCAGGGAGCTTTCTTT | CASSLSGQGAFF
TRBJ2-3 | NA | NA | TRBV5-1 | TGCGCCAGCAGCTTCTTGCCCGGAACAGATACGCAGTATTTT | CASSFLPGTDTQYF
TRBJ2-5 | NA | NA | TRBV7-9 | TGTGCCAGCAGCTTATCACTGGGCCAGAAAGAGACCCAGTACTTC | CASSLSLGQKETQYF
TRBJ2-7 | few | TRBD1 | TRBV20-1 | TGCAGTGCTAGCCGGGGACAGGGCTTCCCCTACGAGCAGTACTTC | CSASRGQGFPYEQYF
TRBJ2-3 | NA | TRBD1 | TRBV6-1 | TGTGCCAGCAGCCGCCTGGGACAGACAACAGATACGCAGTATTTT | CASSRLGQTTDTQYF
TRBJ1-2 | few | TRBD1 | TRBV6-1 | TGTGCCAGCACCGCAGGGGGGGGTTTCAACTATGGCTACACCTTC | CASTAGGGFNYGYTF
TRBJ2-3 | few | NA | TRBV3-1 | TGTGCCAGCAGCCCCAGAGCCCGGGACTTTACTCGACGACCTACGCAGTATTTT | CASSPRARDFTRRPTQYF
TRBJ2-1 | few | TRBD2 | TRBV7-3 | TGTGCCAGCAGCTTGACTAGCGGGGGGGCAAATGTGCAGTTCTTC | CASSLTSGGANVQFF
TRBJ2-1 | few | NA | TRBV20-1 | TGCAGTGCTACTGGGGGCAATGAGCAGTTCTTC | CSATGGNEQFF
TRBJ2-7 | few | NA | TRBV18 | TGTGCCAGCTCGCCAAAATCTCCGACAGGCCGCTTCTCCTACGAGCAGTACTTC | CASSPKSPTGRFSYEQYF
TRBJ2-5 | few | TRBD1 | TRBV5-1 | TGCGCCAGCAGCGCACAGGGGCAAGAGACCCAGTACTTC | CASSAQGQETQYF
TRBJ1-4 | NA | TRBD1 | TRBV6-1 | TGTGCCAGCAGCGGACAGGGGACATCAACTAATGAAAAACTGTTTTTT | CASSGQGTSTNEKLFF
TRBJ2-1 | few | TRBD2 | TRBV2 | TGTGCCAGCAGATCGGGAGGGAAAAATGAGCAGTTCTTC | CASRSGGKNEQFF
TRBJ1-1 | NA | NA | TRBV5-1 | TGCGCCAGCAGCTTTCGGACGGAGAACACTGAAGCTTTCTTT | CASSFRTENTEAFF
TRBJ2-5 | few | TRBD2 | TRBV2 | TGTGCCGGTCGGGTTGGGGGGGAGTACCAAGAGACCCAGTACTTC | CAGRVGGEYQETQYF
TRBJ1-2 | NA | NA | TRBV12-3/TRBV12-4 | TGTGCCAGCAGGGAGGACAGTACTAACTATGGCTACACCTTC | CASREDSTNYGYTF
TRBJ2-1 | NA | TRBD2 | TRBV29-1 | TGCAGCGTTGAAGGACTAGCGGCCAATGAGCAGTTCTTC | CSVEGLAANEQFF
TRBJ1-1 | many | TRBD1 | TRBV5-1 | TGCGCCAGCAGCCTGACCGGGACAGGACTCACTGAAGCTTTCTTT | CASSLTGTGLTEAFF
TRBJ2-1 | NA | TRBD2 | TRBV12-3/TRBV12-4 | TGTGCCAGCAGTCTCCCCCGGGGACTAGCGGGGAATAATGAGCAGTTCTTC | CASSLPRGLAGNNEQFF
TRBJ2-7 | NA | NA | TRBV20-1 | TGCAGTGCCAAGGTTACCGCCTACGAGCAGTACTTC | CSAKVTAYEQYF
TRBJ2-1 | few | NA | TRBV12-3/TRBV12-4 | TGTGCCAGCAGTTTAAGAGATTTCCGCAATGAGCAGTTCTTC | CASSLRDFRNEQFF
TRBJ2-1 | NA | NA | TRBV7-9 | TGTGCCAGCAGCTTAGGACAGCTCGGGAATGAGCAGTTCTTC | CASSLGQLGNEQFF
TRBJ1-2 | few | NA | TRBV20-1 | TGCAGTGCTAGGGACAGCTCAAACTATGGCTACACCTTC | CSARDSSNYGYTF
TRBJ1-1 | NA | NA | TRBV12-3/TRBV12-4 | TGTGCCAGCAGAGTTTCGGGGCGCGTGAACACTGAAGCTTTCTTT | CASRVSGRVNTEAFF
TRBJ2-7 | few | TRBD2 | TRBV7-9 | TGTGCCAGCGGAACTAGCGGGAGCAGGGACTACGAGCAGTACTTC | CASGTSGSRDYEQYF
TRBJ2-7 | NA | NA | TRBV12-3/TRBV12-4 | TGTGCCAGCAGTTTAGTAGTGGGTGGAGAGCAGTACTTC | CASSLVVGGEQYF
TRBJ2-1 | NA | NA | TRBV20-1 | TGCAGTGCTAGAGCTGACTTGTCGCCCTACAATGAGCAGTTCTTC | CSARADLSPYNEQFF
TRBJ1-2 | few | NA | TRBV18 | TGTGCCAGCTCACGTCGACAAGGAAGGGAGTATGGCTACACCTTC | CASSRRQGREYGYTF